A selection of T cell receptor beta chains follows, all from one sample in a study of regulatory T cells in long-lasting Graves disease. TCRdb processed the multiplex PCR reads anew with MiXCR; each CDR3 protein has one entry. This table has about 470,000 distinct CDR3 sequences, 15% appearing once. The same specimen was also included in a second study, on T cells in Graves' hyperthyroidism and ophthalmopathy.

The specimen was peripheral blood mononuclear cells (PBMCs), collected at new diagnosis, from a patient treated with antithyroid drugs. The receptors originated from a woman in her 30s with Graves disease. Each CDR3 is given with its conserved first and last residue. Each record gives: CDR3 protein, V gene.

CDR3 protein: CSARDQGAGRVQPQHF
V gene: TRBV20-1

CDR3 protein: CASREDREAKNIQYF
V gene: TRBV7-8

CDR3 protein: CASSPNRVANEKLFF
V gene: TRBV7-6

CDR3 protein: CASSWTGGFGEQYF
V gene: TRBV12-3/TRBV12-4

CDR3 protein: CAWGTGNQPQHF
V gene: TRBV30

CDR3 protein: CASRGQAQHF
V gene: TRBV2

CDR3 protein: CSVGRVVQETQYF
V gene: TRBV29-1

CDR3 protein: CASSLSGPGPRAGANVLTF
V gene: TRBV4-1

CDR3 protein: CSVDAGDYEQYF
V gene: TRBV29-1

CDR3 protein: CAWSRGTLNTEAFF
V gene: TRBV30

CDR3 protein: CASRPGQGQNQPQHF
V gene: TRBV12-3/TRBV12-4

CDR3 protein: CASSGGGTVNQPQHF
V gene: TRBV12-3/TRBV12-4

CDR3 protein: CSVDGQGREQYF
V gene: TRBV29-1

CDR3 protein: CASRTGTSLYNEQFF
V gene: TRBV7-2

CDR3 protein: CATSSEPTDTQYF
V gene: TRBV15

CDR3 protein: CASNGLAGPSYNEQFF
V gene: TRBV28

CDR3 protein: CASSSPTGLNQPQHF
V gene: TRBV28

CDR3 protein: CSVRGGRTYEQYF
V gene: TRBV20-1

CDR3 protein: CASSFGTSGEQYF
V gene: TRBV12-3/TRBV12-4

CDR3 protein: CASSLVGSPEFF
V gene: TRBV7-2

CDR3 protein: CASSQVDRGYTF
V gene: TRBV3-1

CDR3 protein: CASSQEAGTVYNSPLHF
V gene: TRBV14

CDR3 protein: CASSPGLAGVRVYNEQFF
V gene: TRBV7-3

CDR3 protein: CASSLDRGISGNTIYF
V gene: TRBV5-5